This TCR beta chain originates from a study of Graves' ophthalmopathy and Graves' hyperthyroidism. Amplifying from RNA transcripts, the study obtained TCR beta CDR3 regions. First-round RT-PCR relied on HTBI primers, and a second-round multiplex PCR came next. TCRdb passed the multiplex PCR reads through MiXCR, listing each CDR3 protein once. Altogether about 370,000 distinct CDR3 sequences are present, about 18% being singletons, with the ten largest covering 2% to 3%. The CDR3 has 14 residues. The germline V gene encodes CDR1 KGHDR and CDR2 SFDVKD. Trimming removed 8 bases at V and 3 bases at J, with 12 bases between.

The chain couples TRBV24-1 to TRBJ2-2; tentatively, D is TRBD1 or TRBD2 (5 bases each). Source material: peripheral blood. The receptor was derived from an adult woman with stable Graves' hyperthyroidism. Here the CDR3 reads CATMGPLDTGELFF. CDR3 DNA: TGTGCCACCATGGGACCCTTGGACACCGGGGAGCTGTTTTTT.